The clone carrying this T cell receptor beta chain was picked up a small number of times. What it recognizes is unknown. These data belong to a study of early T cells in non-severe SARS-CoV-2 infection. Study-wide context: Bulk RNA isolated from unsorted whole blood underwent sequencing; chains were not paired.

Overall study findings and caveats: The VDJdb matching leaned toward anti-spike CD8 responses and overlooked private and CD4 specificities.

In the library, individual cDNA molecules carried attached unique molecular identifiers. TCRdb reprocessed the 5' RACE reads via MiXCR and lists one record per CDR3 protein. The sample has roughly 28,000 distinct CDR3 sequences, over 5% seen once. The sequenced sample was whole blood. The TCR was taken from an adult who was a healthcare worker with PCR-confirmed SARS-CoV-2 infection or an uninfected control (not recorded which).

The CDR3 sequence is CASSYPTDTQYF. In DNA, the CDR3 is TGTGCCAGCAGTTACCCGACGGATACGCAGTATTTT. The chain is built from TRBV6-6 and TRBJ2-3; D remains ambiguous. CDR3 length equals 12 residues. The V gene lost 2 bases and the J gene lost 6 bases, with 6 bases spanning the gap. Germline CDR1 is MNHNY and CDR2 is SVGAGI (reference sequence).